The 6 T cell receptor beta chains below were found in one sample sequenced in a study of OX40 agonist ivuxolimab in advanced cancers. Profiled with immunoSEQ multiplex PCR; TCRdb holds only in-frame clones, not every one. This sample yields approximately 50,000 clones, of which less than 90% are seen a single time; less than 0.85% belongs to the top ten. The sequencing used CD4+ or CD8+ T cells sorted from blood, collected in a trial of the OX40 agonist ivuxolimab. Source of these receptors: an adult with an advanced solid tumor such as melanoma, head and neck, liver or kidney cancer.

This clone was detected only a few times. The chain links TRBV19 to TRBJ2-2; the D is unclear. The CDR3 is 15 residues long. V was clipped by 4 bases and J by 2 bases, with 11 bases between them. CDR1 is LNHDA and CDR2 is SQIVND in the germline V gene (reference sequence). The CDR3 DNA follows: TGTGCCAGTAGTACCCGGGCCAGCAACACCGGGGAGCTGTTTTTT. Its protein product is CASSTRASNTGELFF.

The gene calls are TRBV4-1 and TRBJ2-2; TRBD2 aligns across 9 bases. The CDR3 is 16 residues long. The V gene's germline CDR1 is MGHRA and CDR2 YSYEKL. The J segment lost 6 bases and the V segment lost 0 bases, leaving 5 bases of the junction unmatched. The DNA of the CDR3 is TGCGCCAGCAGCCAAGATAGGGGACTAGCTGCCGGGGAGCTGTTTTTT. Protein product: CASSQDRGLAAGELFF.

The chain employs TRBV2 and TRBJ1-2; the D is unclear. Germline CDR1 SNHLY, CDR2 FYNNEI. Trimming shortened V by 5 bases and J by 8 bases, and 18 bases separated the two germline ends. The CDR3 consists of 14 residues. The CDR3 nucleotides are TGTGCCAGCAGTCTGGCCCGCGCTGGCGGAGGCTACACCTTC. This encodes CASSLARAGGGYTF. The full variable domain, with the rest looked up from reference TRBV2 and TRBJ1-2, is EPEVTQTPSHQVTQMGQEVILRCVPISNHLYFYWYRQILGQKVEFLVSFYNNEISEKSEIFDDQFSVERPDGSNFTLKIRSTKLEDSAMYFCASSLARAGGGYTFGSGTRLTVV.

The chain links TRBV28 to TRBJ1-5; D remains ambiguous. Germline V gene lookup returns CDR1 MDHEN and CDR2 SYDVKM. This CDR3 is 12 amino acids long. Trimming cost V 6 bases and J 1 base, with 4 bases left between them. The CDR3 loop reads CASRGSNQPQHF. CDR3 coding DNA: TGTGCCAGCAGGGGCAGCAATCAGCCCCAGCATTTT. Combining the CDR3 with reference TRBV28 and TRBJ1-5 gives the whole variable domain DVKVTQSSRYLVKRTGEKVFLECVQDMDHENMFWYRQDPGLGLRLIYFSYDVKMKEKGDIPEGYSVSREKKERFSLILESASTNQTSMYLCASRGSNQPQHFGDGTRLSIL.

This chain's CDR3 is CASSIREGVVGETQYF. As DNA, the CDR3 is TGTGCCAGTAGTATAAGGGAAGGGGTCGTAGGCGAGACCCAGTACTTC. This rearrangement joins TRBV19 to TRBJ2-5, with TRBD1 as a possible D gene (5 bases). The CDR3 covers 16 residues. CDR1 is LNHDA and CDR2 is SQIVND in the germline V gene (reference sequence). V was pared by 2 bases and J by 5 bases, with 18 bases between.

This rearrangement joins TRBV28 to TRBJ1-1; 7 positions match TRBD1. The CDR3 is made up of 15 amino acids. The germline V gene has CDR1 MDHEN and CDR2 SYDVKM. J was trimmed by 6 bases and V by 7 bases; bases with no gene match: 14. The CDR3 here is CASIPPQGGVAEAFF. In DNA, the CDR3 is TGTGCCAGCATCCCCCCCCAGGGGGGAGTGGCTGAAGCTTTCTTT.